This TCR beta chain was identified in a study of T-cell memory formation after mild COVID-19. In TCRdb, the 5' RACE reads were re-called with MiXCR into one record per CDR3 protein. The sample holds roughly 480,000 distinct CDR3 sequences, about 23% seen once. This clonotype has just a few counts. This CDR3 contains 13 residues. V was pared by 4 bases and J by 3 bases, with 7 bases between. The chain is built from TRBV12-3 or TRBV12-4 and TRBJ1-5; no clear D gene. The receptor comes from an adult woman who had mild COVID-19 (a few samples of this study predate the infection). Cell type and time point are not known. The sample comprised PBMCs or a T cell subset sorted from them (not recorded which). The CDR3 protein is CASSYEFNQPQHF. The DNA for the CDR3 is TGTGCCAGCAGTTATGAGTTCAATCAGCCCCAGCATTTT.